The 22 T cell receptor beta chains presented below share a single source sample, sequenced in a study of tumor-infiltrating lymphocytes in primary liver carcinoma. TCR beta cDNA was reverse-transcribed from about 500 ng of total RNA. The reaction used a constant-region primer and ProtoScript II reverse transcriptase. ARM-PCR, slightly modified, supplied the TCR beta libraries through three nested multiplex PCR rounds. Running around 10 cycles apiece, the first two PCR rounds relied on TRBV1-TRBV30 forward primers together with a C-beta reverse primer. TCRdb fed the multiplex PCR reads into MiXCR, producing one record per CDR3 protein. The profile covers 300,000 to 350,000 distinct CDR3 sequences, with approximately 58% appearing a single time and 15% to 20% taken by the ten largest. Germline DNA was extracted alongside blood RNA, which was obtained from unsorted whole blood. Sequencing input: peripheral blood. These receptor sequences come from a woman aged 25 to 39 with primary liver carcinoma and hepatitis B virus infection.

This clonotype was observed a few times. This sequence joins TRBV6-2 or TRBV6-3 and TRBJ2-7; 11 bases match TRBD1. Trimming removed 10 bases from V and 6 bases from J; junction bases left unmatched: 2. The CDR3 is 11 amino acids. Germline V CDR1 and CDR2: MNHEY, SVGEGT. DNA for the CDR3: TGTGCCACCGGACAGGGGGCCGAGCAGTACTTC. It yields the protein CATGQGAEQYF.

This chain joins TRBV28 and TRBJ1-5, with a possible D match to TRBD1 (6 bases). The germline gives CDR1 MDHEN, CDR2 SYDVKM. This CDR3 has 14 residues. The germline V and J ends were trimmed by 8 bases and 4 bases, with 15 bases remaining between them. The CDR3: CASSRTESNQPQHF. CDR3 nucleotide sequence: TGTGCCAGCTCGCGGACAGAAAGTAATCAGCCCCAGCATTTT.

The genes are TRBV29-1 and TRBJ2-1, with 10 bases aligning to TRBD1. The germline CDR1 and CDR2 sequences are SQVTM and ANQGSEA. This CDR3 is built from 16 residues. V shed 3 bases and J 9 bases; nucleotides not matched to a gene: 14. The CDR3 DNA follows: TGCAGCGTTGACGATATCGGACAGGGGGTACACAGTGAGCAGTTCTTC. Protein sequence: CSVDDIGQGVHSEQFF.

This chain uses TRBV6-2 or TRBV6-3 with TRBJ2-7; weak D call: TRBD2 (6 bases). V lost 2 bases and J 7 bases, leaving 21 bases between the germline ends. Germline CDR1 is MNHEY and CDR2 is SVGEGT. The CDR3 has 16 residues. CDR3 in DNA: TGTGCCAGCAGTTACCGACCGGGAGAGGGGAGGTATGAGCAGTACTTC. Translating it yields CASSYRPGEGRYEQYF.

The rearrangement links TRBV4-3 to TRBJ2-7, with no clear D. Trimming took off 1 base at V and 2 bases at J, with 9 bases between the two ends. CDR1 is LGHNA and CDR2 is YSLEER in the germline V gene. The CDR3 is 14 residues long. The CDR3 protein is CASSQGWGAYEQYF. CDR3 DNA sequence: TGCGCCAGCAGCCAAGGGTGGGGTGCCTACGAGCAGTACTTC.

In this sample, this clonotype turned up many times. This chain links TRBV12-3 or TRBV12-4 with TRBJ2-3; D perhaps matches TRBD1 (6 bases). The germline V and J ends were trimmed by 4 bases and 2 bases, with 13 bases remaining between them. CDR3 length: 15 amino acids. CDR3 protein: CASSSPDRYTDTQYF. The CDR3 DNA reads TGTGCCAGCAGTTCCCCCGACAGGTACACAGATACGCAGTATTTT.

This clonotype was counted many times. J is TRBJ2-1 and V is TRBV29-1, with D possibly TRBD2 on 6 matching bases. The ends were cut back, 4 bases at V and 6 bases at J, with 25 bases in the middle. From germline, CDR1 is SQVTM and CDR2 ANQGSEA. The CDR3 covers 17 residues. CDR3 region: CSVVSRRGLRDTNEQFF. Written as DNA, the CDR3 is TGCAGCGTTGTGAGCCGTAGGGGACTTCGGGATACCAATGAGCAGTTCTTC.

For this clonotype: The DNA is left out, because the CDR3 cannot be placed on it with certainty; the CDR3 is given as TCRdb lists it. The chain has TRBV7-8 and TRBJ2-2; the listed D gene, TRBD1, was not tested against the DNA. Germline V gene data show CDR1 as SGHVS and CDR2 as FQNEAQ. The CDR3 is made up of 17 amino acids, end residues included. The CDR3 sequence is CASNPFVGTGNTGELLF.

The rearrangement joins TRBV29-1 to TRBJ2-6; D is undetermined. The germline V and J ends were trimmed by 2 bases and 0 bases, with 8 bases remaining between them. This CDR3 has 15 residues. CDR1 is SQVTM, CDR2 ANQGSEA, per germline. For the CDR3, the DNA is TGCAGCGTTGAAAACAACAACTCTGGGGCCAACGTCCTGACTTTC. It yields the protein CSVENNNSGANVLTF.

The V and J genes are TRBV25-1 and TRBJ2-7; TRBD1 matches at 7 bases. V shed 4 bases and J 5 bases; nucleotides not matched to a gene: 8. The germline V gene encodes CDR1 MGHDK and CDR2 SYGVNS. This CDR3 has 14 amino acids. CDR3 loop: CASSGYRGYDEQYF. In DNA, the CDR3 is TGTGCCAGCAGTGGATACAGGGGCTATGACGAGCAGTACTTC.

With regard to this clonotype: A junction boundary mismatches the germline segment, possibly from a read error. The chain links TRBV6-1 to TRBJ2-7; D gene ambiguous. CDR3 length equals 11 residues. CDR1 and CDR2 from the germline V gene are MNHNS and SASEGT. The CDR3 loop is CVSSDLYEQYF. CDR3 DNA sequence: TGTGTCAGCAGTGACCTCTACGAACAGTACTTC.

This clonotype was detected only a few times. The chain uses TRBV5-4 and TRBJ2-1; TRBD2 is a possible D gene (6 bases). CDR1 is SGHNT, CDR2 YYREEE, per germline (reference sequence). This CDR3 comprises 15 residues. The ends were cut back, 4 bases at V and 7 bases at J, with 18 bases in the middle. As DNA, the CDR3 is TGTGCCAGCAGCGGGCTAGCGAAAGGAGAGAATGAGCAGTTCTTC. The encoded protein is CASSGLAKGENEQFF.

Points on this clonotype: Mismatch with germline at one junction end may stem from a read error. The chain couples TRBV12-3 or TRBV12-4 to TRBJ2-7; 12 nucleotides line up with TRBD2. The CDR3 sequence is 19 residues long. The CDR3 DNA reads TGTGCCAGCAGTTCTAGGACTAGCGGGACGGAACATAGCTCCTACAAGCAGTACTTC. It specifies CASSSRTSGTEHSSYKQYF.

This clonotype was counted once. The junction does not match germline at one end; this may be a read error. The J gene is TRBJ2-2, the V gene TRBV11-2; D is perhaps TRBD2 (5 bases). CDR1 and CDR2 from the germline V gene are SGHAT and FQNNGV. This CDR3 is built from 15 residues. The CDR3 DNA is TGTGCCAGCAGCTTAGAGGTGGCAAACACCGGGGAGCTGTTGTTT. As protein: CASSLEVANTGELLF.

As regards this clonotype: At one end, the junction sequence differs from germline, possibly due to a read error. The rearrangement uses TRBV11-2 and TRBJ2-7; D possibly uses TRBD1 or TRBD2 (5 bases each). Germline V gene data show CDR1 as SGHAT and CDR2 as FQNNGV. The CDR3 contains 16 residues. The CDR3 sequence: CASSFLGGDPGGEQCF. In DNA, the CDR3 is TGTGCCAGCAGCTTCCTTGGTGGGGACCCTGGAGGCGAGCAGTGCTTC.

Concerning this clonotype itself: This CDR3 is missing its conserved last phenylalanine or tryptophan, likely due to a read error. This chain connects TRBV4-1 to TRBJ2-7, with TRBD2 matching over 7 bases. Germline V CDR1 and CDR2: MGHRA, YSYEKL. The CDR3 loop spans 15 amino acids. V lost 1 base, J lost 4 bases, and 7 bases stayed unmatched. DNA of the CDR3: TGCGCCAGCAGCCAAGTGAAAGCGGGATCTTACGAGCAGTACCTC. Its protein product is CASSQVKAGSYEQYL.

Comments on this clonotype: This clone may be a read error of a much larger clone one base away. V and J are TRBV11-3 and TRBJ2-3; D not resolved. Germline V gene data show CDR1 as SGHNT and CDR2 as YENEEA. With 7 bases removed from V and 0 bases from J, the gap between germline ends came to 14 bases. This CDR3 comprises 15 residues. CDR3 sequence reads: CASNSGESSTDTQYF. CDR3 DNA: TGTGCCAGCAACTCTGGCGAGAGTAGCACAGATACGCAGTATTTT.

The rearrangement links TRBV11-2 to TRBJ2-3, with a tentative D call TRBD2 (6 bases). V dropped 4 bases and J dropped 8 bases, with 22 bases sitting between them. The CDR3 runs 16 residues. Germline CDR1 is SGHAT and CDR2 is FQNNGV. The CDR3 coding sequence is TGTGCCAGCAGCTCAGTATCGGGTGGGAGGAGAGGTACGCAGTATTTT. Translating it yields CASSSVSGGRRGTQYF. The full variable domain, its missing parts supplied by reference TRBV11-2 and TRBJ2-3, is EAGVAQSPRYKIIEKRQSVAFWCNPISGHATLYWYQQILGQGPKLLIQFQNNGVVDDSQLPKDRFSAERLKGVDSTLKIQPAKLEDSAVYLCASSSVSGGRRGTQYFGPGTRLTVL.

The chain joins TRBV29-1 to TRBJ2-1; possibly TRBD1 or TRBD2 for D (5 bases each). Trimming cost V 4 bases and J 11 bases, with 15 bases left between them. Germline V gene lookup returns CDR1 SQVTM and CDR2 ANQGSEA. The CDR3 runs 12 residues. CDR3 protein: CSVAGTAYKQFF. The CDR3 DNA sequence: TGCAGCGTTGCCGGGACCGCCTACAAGCAGTTCTTC.

The sample holds a few counts of this clonotype. The CDR3 region is CASRVGGGNQPQHF. The CDR3 nucleotides read TGTGCCAGCAGAGTCGGTGGGGGCAATCAGCCCCAGCATTTT. The V gene is TRBV6-5, the J gene TRBJ1-5; D is unresolved. This CDR3 region has 14 residues. CDR1 is MNHEY, CDR2 SVGAGI, per germline. Trimming shortened V by 6 bases and J by 2 bases, and 11 bases separated the two germline ends.

Only one count was recorded for this clonotype. The germline gene is not matched at one end of the junction; a read error may be the cause. The chain carries TRBV30 and TRBJ2-1; 7 bases agree with TRBD2. The CDR3 sequence is 14 residues long. The germline V gene has CDR1 GTSNPN and CDR2 SVGIG (reference sequence). The DNA of the CDR3 is TGTGCCTGGAGTTGGGCTAGCGGACGCAATAAGCAGTTCTTC. Translation: CAWSWASGRNKQFF.

Regarding this clonotype: A read error may explain this, as a much larger clone is one base away. The chain joins TRBV6-5 to TRBJ2-1; D tentatively fits TRBD1 or TRBD2 (5 bases each). This CDR3 is 16 amino acids long. Germline CDR1 is MNHEY and CDR2 is SVGAGI. This chain's CDR3 is CASSNGPGRKNNEQSF. The CDR3 DNA sequence: TGTGCCAGCAGTAATGGCCCAGGGAGAAAAAACAATGAGCAGTCCTTC.